This is a list of T cell receptor beta chains from one sample in a study of T cells in localized non-small cell lung cancer. Measured with immunoSEQ multiplex PCR; TCRdb has only the in-frame clones, and not every one. The sample lists around 16,000 clones, 75% to 90% occurring once. This specimen consisted of peripheral blood, obtained before any cancer treatment. The origin of the receptors is a female donor aged 60 or older with stage III squamous cell lung carcinoma. The CDR3 runs from the conserved cysteine through the conserved F or W. Only part of the rows carry a size: once, few, many, or a class if the clone is expanded.

clone_size | v_call | cdr3_aa
. | TRBV6-4 | CASSDSPGGSTDTQYF
. | TRBV25-1 | CASSSITEAFF
. | TRBV7-9 | CASSELTEPFF
once | TRBV4-1 | CASSQVTGVLLLAKNIQYF
. | TRBV2 | CASLGTDRIYTQYF
few | TRBV5-1 | CASSLKTQYF
. | TRBV5-1 | CASSTEYNSPLHF
. | TRBV6-5 | CASGQTSSYEQYF
. | TRBV6-4 | CASSPRGNQPQHF
. | TRBV7-9 | CASSPPGRVWYGYTF
. | TRBV2 | CASRFRGNQPQHF
. | TRBV28 | CASSLTSMNTEAFF
. | TRBV10-1 | CASRSGRPSSYNEQFF
. | TRBV9 | CASSQSSDSYEQYF
. | TRBV7-3 | CASSLMVRGDDNQPQHF
. | TRBV7-2 | CASSSWTAQSFYEQYF
once | TRBV11-2 | CASSLDGTEAFF
. | TRBV29-1 | CSVEDGREGLITEAFF
. | TRBV2 | CASKTGGGGTDTQYF
. | TRBV6-1 | CASSEVNSYNSPLHF
. | TRBV30 | CAWSPGGPYEQYF
. | TRBV11-3 | CASSPVRSTTEAFF
. | TRBV2 | CASSGQGEGQPQHF
. | TRBV6-5 | CASSYSREYGYTF
. | TRBV2 | CASSGLAGFNEQFF
. | TRBV5-5 | CASSGKGFRATNEKLFF
few | TRBV6-5 | CASSYAYEQYF
. | TRBV5-6 | CASSLAGGGGYTF